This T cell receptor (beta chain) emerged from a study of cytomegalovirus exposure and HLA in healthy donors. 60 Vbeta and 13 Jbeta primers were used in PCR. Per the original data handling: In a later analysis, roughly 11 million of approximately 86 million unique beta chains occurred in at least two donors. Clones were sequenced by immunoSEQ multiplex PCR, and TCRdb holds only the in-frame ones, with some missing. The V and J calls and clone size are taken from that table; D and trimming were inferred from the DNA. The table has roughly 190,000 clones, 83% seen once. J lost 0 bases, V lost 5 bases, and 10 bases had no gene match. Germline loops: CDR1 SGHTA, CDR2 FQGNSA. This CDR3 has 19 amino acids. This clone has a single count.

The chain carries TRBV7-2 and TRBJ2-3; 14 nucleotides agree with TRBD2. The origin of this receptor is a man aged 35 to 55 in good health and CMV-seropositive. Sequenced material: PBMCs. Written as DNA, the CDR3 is TGTGCCAGCAGCATATCCGGGACTAGCGGGAGATCTAGCACAGATACGCAGTATTTT. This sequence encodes CASSISGTSGRSSTDTQYF.